A selection of T cell receptor beta chains follows, all from one sample in a study of a mutant IDH1 vaccine in newly diagnosed glioma. Data came from immunoSEQ multiplex PCR; TCRdb stores just in-frame clones and leaves some out. The table records about 40,000 clones, around four fifths of them present only once. Antigen specificity for these receptors is unknown. Sequenced material: PBMCs, taken from a glioma patient whose treatment included an IDH1 peptide vaccine. These receptors all stem from a middle-aged man with glioma. Both conserved end residues are part of each CDR3. D genes are given only for firm matches. Not every row has a clone size; where given, it reads once, few, many or a size class.

>TRBV9|TRBJ1-4|-|TRBD1
TGTGCCAGCAGCGTAGGACAGGGTGATTCTGGGGAAAAACTGTTTTTT
CASSVGQGDSGEKLFF
>TRBV7-9|TRBJ1-1|-|-
TGTGCCAGCAGCTTTCAGAGCGGGGGCACTGAAGCTTTCTTT
CASSFQSGGTEAFF
>TRBV29-1|TRBJ1-1|-|-
TGCAGCGTCAGACAGGACACTGAAGCTTTCTTT
CSVRQDTEAFF
>TRBV10-3|TRBJ1-2|-|-
TGTGCCATCAGTGAGTCGGCAAGGGGGACTAACTATGGCTACACCTTC
CAISESARGTNYGYTF
>TRBV5-1|TRBJ1-4|-|-
TGCGCCAGCAGGTCTGGGGGCCCTAATGAAAAACTGTTTTTT
CASRSGGPNEKLFF
>TRBV18|TRBJ1-5|-|TRBD1
TGTGCCAGCTCACTTGACAGGGGACGGCCCCAGCATTTT
CASSLDRGRPQHF
>TRBV30|TRBJ1-6|-|-
TGTGCCTGGAGTGTCTATAATTCACCCCTCCACTTT
CAWSVYNSPLHF
>TRBV7-2|TRBJ2-3|-|TRBD1
TGTGCCAGCACCTTAGGGACAGGGGTGGAAGATACGCAGTATTTT
CASTLGTGVEDTQYF
>TRBV7-9|TRBJ1-4|-|-
TGTGCCAGCAGCGGCACCGGGAACCCTAATGAAAAACTGTTTTTT
CASSGTGNPNEKLFF
>TRBV7-3|TRBJ1-5|-|TRBD1
TGTGCCAGCAGCTTCCAAACAGGGGTAATGAGCAATCAGCCCCAGCATTTT
CASSFQTGVMSNQPQHF
>TRBV7-2|TRBJ2-2|-|-
TGTGCCAGCAGCTTGGGGTGGAACACCGGGGAGCTGTTTTTT
CASSLGWNTGELFF
>TRBV29-1|TRBJ2-1|few|-
TGCAGCGTTGGGCGACAGGGAGGTATCGATGAGCAGTTCTTC
CSVGRQGGIDEQFF
>TRBV7-8|TRBJ2-7|-|TRBD1
TGTGCCAGCAGCTCCGGGACAGGGGCTTACGAGCAGTACTTC
CASSSGTGAYEQYF
>TRBV9|TRBJ1-1|-|-
TGTGCCAGCAGCGTAGGAGGAGGTGAAGCTTTCTTT
CASSVGGGEAFF
>TRBV5-5|TRBJ1-1|-|-
TGTGCCAGCAGCTTGGGCCAGGATGAAGCTTTCTTT
CASSLGQDEAFF
>TRBV9|TRBJ1-1|few|-
TGTGCCAGCAGCGAAGGGACAGAAGCTTTCTTT
CASSEGTEAFF
>TRBV5-1|TRBJ2-3|-|TRBD2
TGCGCCAGCAGCTGGGGCCCTAGCGGGGGTACAGGGGATACGCAGTATTTT
CASSWGPSGGTGDTQYF
>TRBV9|TRBJ1-3|-|-
TGTGCCAGCAGCGTAGGACGACAGCTCCACTCTGGAAACACCATATATTTT
CASSVGRQLHSGNTIYF
>TRBV2|TRBJ1-5|-|-
TGTGCCAGCAATGAAATTCCTCGCAATCAGCCCCAGCATTTT
CASNEIPRNQPQHF
>TRBV19|TRBJ1-1|-|-
TGTGCCAGTAGTATTTCAAAACTGGGTCGGGACACTGAAGCTTTCTTT
CASSISKLGRDTEAFF
>TRBV5-6|TRBJ1-2|-|-
TGTGCCAGCAGCTTGGCCCAAATAAGGTTGGATGTTTCGGCTGGCTACACCTTC
CASSLAQIRLDVSAGYTF
>TRBV7-2|TRBJ2-7|-|-
TGTGCCAGCAGCCCCGGAGGAGGTTTCTACGAGCAGTACTTC
CASSPGGGFYEQYF
>TRBV7-9|TRBJ2-2|-|-
TGTGCCAGCAGCTTAGAGGGCGGGGAGCTGTTTTTT
CASSLEGGELFF
>TRBV5-1|TRBJ2-3|-|-
TGCGCCAGTCCAGGGCCCAACACAGATACGCAGTATTTT
CASPGPNTDTQYF
>TRBV19|TRBJ2-4|-|TRBD1
TGTGCCACCAGAGCTCAGGGGGCAGGTGGGCAGGCCAAAAACATTCAGTACTTC
CATRAQGAGGQAKNIQYF
>TRBV7-2|TRBJ2-7|-|-
TGTGCCAGCAGCGCCCCTAACTACTACGAGCAGTACTTC
CASSAPNYYEQYF
>TRBV10-3|TRBJ2-6|-|-
TGTGCCATCCCCGGTCCTAAAGGGGCCAACGTCCTGACTTTC
CAIPGPKGANVLTF
>TRBV6-5|TRBJ2-4|once|-
TGTGCCAGCAAGGACGGCCTGGGGGTCAAAAACATTCAGTACTTC
CASKDGLGVKNIQYF
>TRBV6-1|TRBJ1-2|-|-
TGTGCCAGCAGTGAAGCAGTCTGGGGGGACTATGGCTACACCTTC
CASSEAVWGDYGYTF
>TRBV5-1|TRBJ1-1|-|-
TGCGCCAGCAGCCCGGGCCTGGGCCTGAACACTGAAGCTTTCTTT
CASSPGLGLNTEAFF
>TRBV5-1|TRBJ1-2|-|-
TGCGCCAGCAGCTTGGCGGGTGTCAACTATGGCTACACCTTC
CASSLAGVNYGYTF
>TRBV5-5|TRBJ1-5|-|TRBD1
TGTGCCAGCAGCTACTACCTCGGGACAGGGGCCGGTCAGCCCCAGCATTTT
CASSYYLGTGAGQPQHF
>TRBV19|TRBJ1-5|few|TRBD1
TGTGCCAGTAGGCGAGACAGGGATCAGCCCCAGCATTTT
CASRRDRDQPQHF
>TRBV6-5|TRBJ1-2|-|TRBD1
TGTGCCAGCAGTCGGGGACAGAACTATGGCTACACCTTC
CASSRGQNYGYTF
>TRBV21-1|TRBJ2-7|-|-
TGTGCCAGCAGCTCGCAGGGCTTC
CASSSQGF
>TRBV5-1|TRBJ1-2|few|TRBD1
TGCGCCAGCAGTCCTACAGGGGGCGGATTGGGCTACACCTTC
CASSPTGGGLGYTF
>TRBV5-5|TRBJ1-5|-|-
TGTGCCAGCAGCTTGTGGGGAGAGGGCAATCAGCCCCAGCATTTT
CASSLWGEGNQPQHF
>TRBV7-2|TRBJ1-1|-|TRBD1
TGTGCCAGCAGCTTACAGGGGGGATACACTGAAGCTTTCTTT
CASSLQGGYTEAFF
>TRBV30|TRBJ1-1|few|-
TGTGCCTGGATTCCGGGACCAACGATTACTGAAGCTTTCTTT
CAWIPGPTITEAFF
>TRBV5-6|TRBJ2-3|-|-
TGTGCCAGCAGCTTTGATCAGGGGCAGGGGGATACGCAGTATTTT
CASSFDQGQGDTQYF
>TRBV4-3|TRBJ1-5|-|-
TGCGCCAGCAGCCAAGATACGATCCAAAATCAGCCCCAGCATTTT
CASSQDTIQNQPQHF
>TRBV4-1|TRBJ1-5|-|-
TGCGCCAGCAGCCAAGATGAGGGAAGTCGCCAGCCCCAGCATTTT
CASSQDEGSRQPQHF
>TRBV6-1|TRBJ2-3|-|-
TGTGCCAGCAGTACTTACAGGGGGGGGACAGATACGCAGTATTTT
CASSTYRGGTDTQYF
>TRBV29-1|TRBJ1-3|-|-
TGCAGCGTCTTACATCCCGACTCTGGAAACACCATATATTTT
CSVLHPDSGNTIYF
>TRBV28|TRBJ2-1|-|TRBD2
TGTGCCAGCAGTCAACTAGCGGGGGGGCGGAATGAGCAGTTCTTC
CASSQLAGGRNEQFF
>TRBV2|TRBJ1-4|-|-
TGTGCCGGGACCGGGACCTCTGATGAAAAACTGTTTTTT
CAGTGTSDEKLFF
>TRBV25-1|TRBJ1-3|-|-
TGTGCCACTACAGGGAGCGCTGGAAACACCATATATTTT
CATTGSAGNTIYF
>TRBV4-3|TRBJ1-2|-|-
TGCGCCAGCAGCCAAGATTTCGGGGGGGGAGGCTATGGCTACACCTTC
CASSQDFGGGGYGYTF
>TRBV15|TRBJ1-5|-|-
TGTGCCACCAGCCGGTCCCTGGGGCAGCCCCAGCATTTT
CATSRSLGQPQHF
>TRBV5-6|TRBJ2-3|-|-
TGTGCCAGCAGCTTGGCTACTAGGGGGGATACGCAGTATTTT
CASSLATRGDTQYF
>TRBV7-9|TRBJ1-6|-|-
TGTGCCAGCAGCTTAGAGAGGGACCTTTTCTCCCTCCACTTT
CASSLERDLFSLHF
>TRBV28|TRBJ1-4|-|-
TGTGCCAGCAGTTTTCACGGGACCCAGGGTGTCGAAAAACTGTTTTTT
CASSFHGTQGVEKLFF
>TRBV20-1|TRBJ2-5|few|-
TGCAGTGCTAGAGTACCCCCCGACCAGTACTTC
CSARVPPDQYF
>TRBV30|TRBJ1-1|-|-
TGTGCCTGGAGTGTAGTCAGGGTCACTGAAGCTTTCTTT
CAWSVVRVTEAFF
>TRBV18|TRBJ1-6|few|TRBD1
TGTGCCAGCTCACCGTTCGGGACAGATAATTCACCCCTCCACTTT
CASSPFGTDNSPLHF
>TRBV27|TRBJ1-2|-|-
TGTGCCAGCAGTCCCGAGGGGGTTAACTATGGCTACACCTTC
CASSPEGVNYGYTF
>TRBV7-6|TRBJ2-2|once|-
TGTGCCAGCAGCCTATTCCAAAGTGTGGAGCTGTTTTTT
CASSLFQSVELFF
>TRBV19|TRBJ1-1|-|-
TGTGCCAGTAAATTGGACACCAACACTGAAGCTTTCTTT
CASKLDTNTEAFF